This T cell receptor beta chain was identified in a study of blood T cells in healthy people across ages. V gave up 5 bases and J gave up 7 bases; unmatched junction bases: 10. The CDR3 spans 15 residues. The study, taken as a whole, reports: Correlation between TCR beta diversity and naive T cell percentage was strong.

Using a J-beta primer mix together with a sample-barcoded 5' primer, a second PCR was run for about 7 to 12 cycles. TCRdb passed the 5' RACE reads through MiXCR, listing each CDR3 protein once. The sample carries 1.5 million to 2 million distinct CDR3 sequences, approximately 30% recorded once. Each sample provided at least 5.5 micrograms of extracted total RNA. This clonotype was recorded many times. No antigen is known for it. The TCR was taken from a woman aged 25 to 39 in good health. Material: blood. The chain recombines TRBV12-3 or TRBV12-4 with TRBJ2-1; 8 bases line up with TRBD2. The CDR3 DNA is TGTGCCAGCAGTACCTTTCGCGGGAGGAATAATGAGCAGTTCTTC. Translated, it gives CASSTFRGRNNEQFF.